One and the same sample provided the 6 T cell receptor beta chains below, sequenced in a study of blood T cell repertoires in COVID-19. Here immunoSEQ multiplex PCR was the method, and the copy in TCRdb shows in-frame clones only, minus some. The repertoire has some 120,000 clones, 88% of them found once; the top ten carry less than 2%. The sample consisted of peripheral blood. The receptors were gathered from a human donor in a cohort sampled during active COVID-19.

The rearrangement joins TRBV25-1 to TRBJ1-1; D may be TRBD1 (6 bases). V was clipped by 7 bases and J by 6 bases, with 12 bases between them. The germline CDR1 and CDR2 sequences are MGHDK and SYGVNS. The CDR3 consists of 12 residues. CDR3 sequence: CASTPGGPEAFF. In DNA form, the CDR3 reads TGTGCCAGCACCCCGGGGGGCCCTGAAGCTTTCTTT.

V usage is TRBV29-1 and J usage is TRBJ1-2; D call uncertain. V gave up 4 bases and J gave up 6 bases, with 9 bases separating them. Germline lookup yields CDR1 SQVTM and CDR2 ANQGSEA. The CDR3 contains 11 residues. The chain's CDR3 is CSVVREDGYTF. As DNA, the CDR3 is TGCAGCGTTGTAAGAGAGGATGGCTACACCTTC.

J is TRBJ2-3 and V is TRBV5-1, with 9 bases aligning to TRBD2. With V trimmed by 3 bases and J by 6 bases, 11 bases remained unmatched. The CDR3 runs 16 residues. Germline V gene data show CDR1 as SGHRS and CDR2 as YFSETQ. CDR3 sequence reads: CASSSAPAGGGDTQYF. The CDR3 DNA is TGCGCCAGCAGCTCCGCCCCGGCGGGAGGGGGGGATACGCAGTATTTT.

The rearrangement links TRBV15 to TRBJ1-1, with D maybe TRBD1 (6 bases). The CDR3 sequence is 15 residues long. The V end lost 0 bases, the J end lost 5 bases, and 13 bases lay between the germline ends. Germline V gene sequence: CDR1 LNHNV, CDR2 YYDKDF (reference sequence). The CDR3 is CATSREVGRGTEAFF. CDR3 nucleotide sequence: TGTGCCACCAGCAGAGAGGTCGGCAGGGGAACTGAAGCTTTCTTT. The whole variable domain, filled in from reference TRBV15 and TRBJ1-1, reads DAMVIQNPRYQVTQFGKPVTLSCSQTLNHNVMYWYQQKSSQAPKLLFHYYDKDFNNEADTPDNFQSRRPNTSFCFLDIRSPGLGDTAMYLCATSREVGRGTEAFFGQGTRLTVV.

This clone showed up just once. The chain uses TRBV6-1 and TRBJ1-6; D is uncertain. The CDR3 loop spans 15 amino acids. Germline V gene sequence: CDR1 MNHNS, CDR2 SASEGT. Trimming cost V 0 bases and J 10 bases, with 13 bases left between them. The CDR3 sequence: CASSEAVTARSPLHF. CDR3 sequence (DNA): TGTGCCAGCAGTGAAGCGGTGACTGCGAGGTCACCCCTCCACTTT.

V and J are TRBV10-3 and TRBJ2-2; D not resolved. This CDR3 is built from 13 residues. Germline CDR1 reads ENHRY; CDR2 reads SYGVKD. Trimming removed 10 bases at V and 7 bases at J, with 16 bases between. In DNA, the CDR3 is TGTGCCAGTAGCCCCCGCTTCGACGGGGAGCTGTTTTTT. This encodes CASSPRFDGELFF.